This section outlines one T cell receptor beta chain sequence together with its context. The antigen is undetermined. Survey level was the resolution at which the v3.0 immunoSEQ assay ran. Sequencing aimed to cover roughly 40,000-50,000 T-cell genomes per sample. Assay used: immunoSEQ multiplex PCR; TCRdb lists only in-frame clones, some missing. Seen here are tens of thousands of clones, roughly nine tenths observed once, and the top ten hold roughly 7.3%. These data are taken from a study of long-term antiretroviral therapy in people with HIV. Study-wide points: Older ART regimens were possibly in use when the blood was collected between about 2003 and 2017. Dominance of pre-ART expanded clones persisted, fluctuating and often declining after ART.

The germline V gene encodes CDR1 SGHNT and CDR2 YYREEE (reference sequence). V was cut by 2 bases and J by 1 base, with 15 bases left in between. CDR3 length: 16 amino acids. J is TRBJ2-5 and V is TRBV5-4; D perhaps matches TRBD2 (6 bases). The TCR originated in a man in his fifties or sixties with HIV. Sample: unsorted PBMCs, taken about 5 years before starting antiretroviral therapy. CDR3 coding DNA: TGTGCCAGCAGCTTCAGGCTAGCGCAGCCCCAAGAGACCCAGTACTTC. It specifies CASSFRLAQPQETQYF.